These 13 T cell receptor beta chains came from one sample sequenced in a study of T cells in Graves' hyperthyroidism and ophthalmopathy (dated by TCRdb to between 2019 and 2020). Library preparation was by multiplex PCR. Instrument on record: Illumina HiSeq 2000. The TCR beta CDR3 regions were amplified from RNA transcripts. The first round of RT-PCR for the TCR CDR3 was performed with the HTBI primer set and the Qiagen OneStep RT-PCR kit. TCRdb cleaned the public reads at Q25 with fastp, built clones with MiXCR and kept in-frame beta chains. Rows with one shared CDR3 protein collapse into an entry with the most common genes and DNA. The sample contains about 380,000 distinct CDR3 sequences, about 14% of them found a single time. Of the sample, 9.5% to 12% is held by the ten largest clones. The sequencing input was blood. These receptor sequences come from a woman aged 60 to 75 with Graves' hyperthyroidism.

This chain links TRBV24-1 with TRBJ1-5, with D perhaps matching TRBD1 (6 bases). The ends were cut back, 7 bases at V and 3 bases at J, with 15 bases in the middle. The CDR3 loop spans 15 amino acids. The V gene's germline CDR1 is KGHDR and CDR2 SFDVKD. CDR3: CATRSPGTPNQPQHF. As DNA, the CDR3 is TGTGCCACCAGATCTCCCGGGACACCCAATCAGCCCCAGCATTTT.

The rearrangement links TRBV5-6 to TRBJ2-1, with 9 bases fitting TRBD2. This CDR3 region has 17 residues. V dropped 4 bases and J dropped 4; count of bases not matched to a gene: 12. Per germline, CDR1 SGHDT and CDR2 YYEEEE. The CDR3 loop is CASSPYVRREGYNEQFF. CDR3 nucleotides: TGTGCCAGCAGCCCCTACGTGAGGCGGGAGGGGTACAATGAGCAGTTCTTC.

This clonotype appeared many times. The rearrangement uses TRBV6-1 and TRBJ1-2; 10 positions agree with TRBD1. This CDR3 spans 14 amino acids. From germline, CDR1 is MNHNS and CDR2 SASEGT. The trim removed 6 bases at V and 4 bases at J, leaving 5 bases unmatched. The DNA of the CDR3 is TGTGCCAGCAGCTCAGGGACAGGGGTCTATGGCTACACCTTC. Translation gives CASSSGTGVYGYTF.

Only a few counts were recorded for this clonotype. The rearrangement uses TRBV6-1 and TRBJ2-3; D is undetermined. This CDR3 has 13 residues. CDR1 is MNHNS and CDR2 is SASEGT in the germline V gene. Deletions cut 5 bases from V and 5 bases from J, with 11 bases between. For the CDR3, the DNA is TGTGCCAGCAGTTTCGGCGGCAGAGATACGCAGTATTTT. It encodes CASSFGGRDTQYF.

The sample holds a few counts of this clonotype. J is TRBJ1-1 and V is TRBV20-1, with TRBD1 identical over 8 bases. The trim removed 3 bases at V and 0 bases at J, leaving 9 bases unmatched. This CDR3 is 16 amino acids long. Germline V gene data show CDR1 as DFQATT and CDR2 as SNEGSKA (reference sequence). CDR3 sequence: CSASGIQGGLNTEAFF. The CDR3 nucleotides are TGCAGTGCTAGTGGTATACAGGGGGGACTGAACACTGAAGCTTTCTTT.

This clonotype has a count of ten or more. The rearrangement joins TRBV6-1 to TRBJ2-7; D assignment may be TRBD1 or TRBD2 (5 bases each). The germline V and J ends were trimmed by 6 bases and 4 bases, with 22 bases remaining between them. The CDR3 has 16 amino acids. Germline CDR1 MNHNS, CDR2 SASEGT. The chain's CDR3 is CASSPEGLRQTYEQYF. The CDR3 DNA follows: TGTGCCAGCAGCCCCGAGGGCCTAAGACAGACATACGAGCAGTACTTC.

The table lists this clonotype with many counts. The chain carries TRBV5-1 and TRBJ2-1; the match to TRBD2 covers 8 bases. This CDR3 comprises 15 residues. V dropped 4 bases and J dropped 8; count of bases not matched to a gene: 11. Germline V CDR1 and CDR2: SGHRS, YFSETQ. The CDR3 loop is CASSLRSGGPYEQFF. CDR3 DNA sequence: TGCGCCAGCAGCCTCAGATCGGGAGGGCCCTATGAGCAGTTCTTC.

This clonotype has a count of ten or more. The chain uses TRBV3-1 and TRBJ2-2; 11 bases line up with TRBD2. V trimming: 0 bases; J trimming: 6 bases; junction bases outside the gene matches: 6. Germline assignment: CDR1 LGHDT and CDR2 YNNKEL (reference sequence). The CDR3 consists of 17 residues. CDR3 nucleotide sequence: TGTGCCAGCAGCCAAGATCTTACTAGCGGGAGCCCCGGGGAGCTGTTTTTT. Translated, it gives CASSQDLTSGSPGELFF.

This clonotype came up many times. This chain joins TRBV28 and TRBJ2-7; TRBD2 matches at 9 bases. The V and J ends lost 6 bases and 5 bases, in that order; junction bases with no gene match: 11. CDR3 size: 15 residues. Looked up from germline, CDR1 is MDHEN and CDR2 is SYDVKM. CDR3 in DNA: TGTGCCAGCAGCCCTCTCGGCGGGAGGGAAAACGAGCAGTACTTC. It encodes CASSPLGGRENEQYF.

At least ten counts were recorded for this clonotype. The chain joins TRBV20-1 to TRBJ2-1; perhaps TRBD2 as D (7 bases). V was trimmed by 0 bases and J by 5 bases, leaving 14 bases between them. This CDR3 contains 15 residues. CDR1 DFQATT and CDR2 SNEGSKA come from the germline V gene (reference sequence). The chain's CDR3 is CSARERGAPDNEQFF. CDR3 coding DNA: TGCAGTGCTAGAGAACGGGGGGCTCCGGACAATGAGCAGTTCTTC.

In its sample, this clonotype was seen many times. V gene TRBV20-1 combines with J gene TRBJ1-1; D is ambiguous. V dropped 1 base and J dropped 2 bases, with 5 bases sitting between them. Germline CDR1 and CDR2: DFQATT and SNEGSKA (reference sequence). There are 12 residues in the CDR3. The CDR3 protein is CSARASNTEAFF. The CDR3, as DNA: TGCAGTGCTAGAGCGAGTAACACTGAAGCTTTCTTT.

The table lists this clonotype with many counts. The chain couples TRBV11-2 to TRBJ2-1, with unresolved D. This CDR3 is 15 amino acids long. V lost 3 bases and J lost 2, with 11 bases in between. The germline V gene encodes CDR1 SGHAT and CDR2 FQNNGV. In DNA form, the CDR3 reads TGTGCCAGCAGCTTGGAACGGCCGGCCTACAATGAGCAGTTCTTC. It codes for CASSLERPAYNEQFF. Together with reference TRBV11-2 and TRBJ2-1, the CDR3 gives the full variable domain: EAGVAQSPRYKIIEKRQSVAFWCNPISGHATLYWYQQILGQGPKLLIQFQNNGVVDDSQLPKDRFSAERLKGVDSTLKIQPAKLEDSAVYLCASSLERPAYNEQFFGPGTRLTVL.

This clonotype was seen many times. V and J are TRBV12-3 or TRBV12-4 and TRBJ1-1, with D perhaps matching TRBD1 (5 bases). V lost 6 bases, J lost 3 bases, and 11 bases lay in between. The CDR3 has 13 residues. The CDR3 region is CASRGTRHTEAFF. CDR3 nucleotides: TGTGCCAGCAGAGGGACGCGGCACACTGAAGCTTTCTTT.